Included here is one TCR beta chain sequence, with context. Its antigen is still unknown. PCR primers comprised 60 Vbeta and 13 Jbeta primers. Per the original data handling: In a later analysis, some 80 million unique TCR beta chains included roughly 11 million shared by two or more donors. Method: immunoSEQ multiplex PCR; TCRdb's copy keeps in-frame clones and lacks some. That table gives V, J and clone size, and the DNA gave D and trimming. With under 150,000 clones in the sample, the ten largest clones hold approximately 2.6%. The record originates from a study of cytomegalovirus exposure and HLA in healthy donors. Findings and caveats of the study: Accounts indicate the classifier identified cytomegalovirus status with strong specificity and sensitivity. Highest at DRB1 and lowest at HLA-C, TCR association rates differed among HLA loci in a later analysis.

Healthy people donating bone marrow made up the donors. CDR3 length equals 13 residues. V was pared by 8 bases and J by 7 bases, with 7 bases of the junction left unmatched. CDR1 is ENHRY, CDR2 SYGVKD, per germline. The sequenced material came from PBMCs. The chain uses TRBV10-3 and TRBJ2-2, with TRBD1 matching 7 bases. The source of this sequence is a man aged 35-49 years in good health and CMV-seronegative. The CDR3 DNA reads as TGTGCCATCGGTGGACAGGCCATCGGGGAGCTGTTTTTT. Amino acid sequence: CAIGGQAIGELFF.